Below, 32 T cell receptor beta chains from the same sample are listed, as sequenced in a study of CD8+ T cells in alopecia areata. The authors extracted RNA and reverse transcribed it into cDNA as the sequencing template. Assay used: immunoSEQ multiplex PCR; TCRdb lists only in-frame clones, some missing. Altogether roughly 130,000 clones are present, around three fifths being singletons, with the ten largest covering less than 5.5%. The sequencing here drew on CD4+ T cells sorted from blood, taken at week 0. These receptors all stem from a human donor with alopecia areata.

This clone occurred a few times. The V call is TRBV11-1, the J call TRBJ2-2; TRBD1 matches at 12 bases. Germline loops: CDR1 SGHAT, CDR2 FQDESV (reference sequence). Trimming took 8 bases from V and 2 from J; bases not matched to a gene: 12. The CDR3 spans 18 residues. CDR3 loop: CASDYNRDRGQNTGELFF. CDR3 DNA: TGTGCCAGCGACTATAACCGGGACAGGGGGCAAAACACCGGGGAGCTGTTTTTT.

The chain carries TRBV7-2 and TRBJ1-5; weak D call: TRBD1 (6 bases). This CDR3 spans 16 amino acids. Germline CDR1 SGHTA, CDR2 FQGNSA. V lost 3 bases and J lost 11, with 23 bases in between. The CDR3: CASSLTPGAGSRAQHF. CDR3 bases: TGTGCCAGCAGCTTGACCCCGGGGGCAGGCTCAAGGGCCCAGCATTTT.

This clone appeared a few times. The chain is built from TRBV7-9 and TRBJ1-3; D gene uncertain. The CDR3 totals 15 residues. The V and J ends lost 1 base and 9 bases respectively, with 16 bases between them. Per germline, CDR1 SEHNR and CDR2 FQNEAQ (reference sequence). Here the CDR3 DNA reads TGTGCCAGCAGCTTAGACGCCCCCGAATGGGGCACCATATATTTT. Protein sequence: CASSLDAPEWGTIYF.

This chain joins TRBV7-9 and TRBJ2-5; the D is unclear. Trimming removed 8 bases at V and 4 bases at J, with 17 bases between. The CDR3 runs to 14 residues. Germline-derived CDR1 and CDR2 are SEHNR and FQNEAQ (reference sequence). The CDR3: CASAPFREIETQYF. The CDR3 region has the DNA TGTGCCAGCGCCCCCTTTCGAGAGATAGAGACCCAGTACTTC.

This clone was counted between two and nine times. V usage is TRBV5-6 and J usage is TRBJ2-2, with D possibly TRBD1 on 5 matching bases. V lost 3 bases and J 2 bases, leaving 11 bases between the germline ends. Germline lookup yields CDR1 SGHDT and CDR2 YYEEEE. The CDR3 length is 15 residues. CDR3 loop: CASSWGGSNTGELFF. The CDR3 DNA follows: TGTGCCAGCAGCTGGGGCGGTTCCAACACCGGGGAGCTGTTTTTT.

This clone was detected a few times. The V gene is TRBV29-1, the J gene TRBJ2-5; maybe TRBD2 (6 bases). The ends were cut back, 6 bases at V and 1 base at J, with 12 bases in the middle. Germline lookup yields CDR1 SQVTM and CDR2 ANQGSEA. The CDR3 totals 13 residues. The chain's CDR3 is CSVGLRLQETQYF. The CDR3 DNA reads TGCAGCGTGGGACTCCGACTCCAAGAGACCCAGTACTTC.

The chain employs TRBV6-1 and TRBJ2-3, with TRBD2 matching over 10 bases. This CDR3 is 17 amino acids long. V lost 1 base, J lost 1 base, and 5 bases stayed unmatched. The germline gives CDR1 MNHNS, CDR2 SASEGT. The DNA for the CDR3 is TGTGCCAGCAGTGAAGGGAGCGGGGGGGCCGGCACAGATACGCAGTATTTT. Amino acid sequence: CASSEGSGGAGTDTQYF.

V usage is TRBV29-1 and J usage is TRBJ1-2; tentative D call: TRBD1 (6 bases). This CDR3 region has 15 residues. V dropped 3 bases and J dropped 2 bases, with 16 bases sitting between them. Germline V CDR1 and CDR2: SQVTM, ANQGSEA. CDR3: CSVDPSTGANYGYTF. The DNA of the CDR3 is TGCAGCGTTGACCCGTCGACAGGCGCAAACTATGGCTACACCTTC.

The rearrangement joins TRBV6-6 to TRBJ2-5; D remains ambiguous. Trimming pared 6 bases from V and 2 bases from J, leaving 7 bases between. In germline, CDR1 is MNHNY, CDR2 SVGAGI (reference sequence). The CDR3 is 12 amino acids. The CDR3 DNA is TGTGCCAGCAGCAGTTTACAAGAGACCCAGTACTTC. The encoded protein is CASSSLQETQYF.

The CDR3, as DNA: TGCGCCAGCAGCCAAGAAACAGGGTTAGCTAACTATGGCTACACCTTC. Its protein is CASSQETGLANYGYTF. The rearrangement joins TRBV4-1 to TRBJ1-2, with D possibly TRBD1 on 6 matching bases. CDR1 MGHRA and CDR2 YSYEKL come from the germline V gene. Trimming stripped 0 bases from V and 0 bases from J, with 11 bases between. CDR3 size: 16 residues.

This clone has just a few counts. The chain uses TRBV5-4 and TRBJ2-4, with D uncertain. The CDR3 has 16 residues. Germline CDR1 SGHNT, CDR2 YYREEE (reference sequence). V was cut by 1 base and J by 3 bases, with 14 bases left in between. For the CDR3, the DNA is TGTGCCAGCAGCTTGTCCTTGCCGACCGTCAAAAACATTCAGTACTTC. Residues: CASSLSLPTVKNIQYF. Variable domain in full (rest from reference TRBV5-4 and TRBJ2-4): ETGVTQSPTHLIKTRGQQVTLRCSSQSGHNTVSWYQQALGQGPQFIFQYYREEENGRGNFPPRFSGLQFPNYSSELNVNALELDDSALYLCASSLSLPTVKNIQYFGAGTRLSVL.

The chain uses TRBV4-3 and TRBJ2-3; tentative D call: TRBD1 (5 bases). The CDR3 covers 16 residues. The germline V and J ends were trimmed by 2 bases and 1 base, with 13 bases remaining between them. Germline-derived CDR1 and CDR2 are LGHNA and YSLEER. CDR3 nucleotides: TGCGCCAGCAGCCAAAAGGACACTGGGGGCACAGATACGCAGTATTTT. Translation: CASSQKDTGGTDTQYF.

The V call is TRBV30, the J call TRBJ2-5; 7 bases are a match to TRBD1. Germline CDR1 GTSNPN, CDR2 SVGIG (reference sequence). The CDR3 covers 13 residues. The J segment lost 4 bases and the V segment lost 2 bases, leaving 4 bases of the junction unmatched. The CDR3 sequence: CAWSRDSLETQYF. In DNA, the CDR3 is TGTGCCTGGAGTCGGGACAGCTTAGAGACCCAGTACTTC.

The chain links TRBV7-9 to TRBJ2-2; D is undetermined. The CDR3 is 10 residues long. Looked up from germline, CDR1 is SEHNR and CDR2 is FQNEAQ (reference sequence). The ends were cut back, 5 bases at V and 7 bases at J, with 2 bases in the middle. The CDR3 DNA reads TGTGCCAGCAGCGTCGGGGAGCTGTTTTTT. This codes for CASSVGELFF.

This clone was seen a handful of times. The genes are TRBV7-9 and TRBJ2-5; unclear D gene. Between the trimmed V and J ends, which lost 1 base and 2 bases, there was a span of 11 bases. Germline-derived CDR1 and CDR2 are SEHNR and FQNEAQ (reference sequence). The CDR3 runs 15 residues. The CDR3 reads CASSLDLGSQETQYF. The CDR3 DNA reads TGTGCCAGCAGCTTAGATCTTGGCAGTCAAGAGACCCAGTACTTC. Combining the CDR3 with reference TRBV7-9 and TRBJ2-5 gives the whole variable domain DTGVSQNPRHKITKRGQNVTFRCDPISEHNRLYWYRQTLGQGPEFLTYFQNEAQLEKSRLLSDRFSAERPKGSFSTLEIQRTEQGDSAMYLCASSLDLGSQETQYFGPGTRLLVL.

J is TRBJ2-6 and V is TRBV19; D is perhaps TRBD1 (5 bases). The germline V gene encodes CDR1 LNHDA and CDR2 SQIVND (reference sequence). Trimming stripped 5 bases from V and 4 bases from J, with 21 bases between. The CDR3 is made up of 18 amino acids. The CDR3 DNA sequence: TGTGCCAGTAGTTCGGGTTTGTCAGGGCGATCCGGGGCCAACGTCCTGACTTTC. It encodes CASSSGLSGRSGANVLTF. Based on the CDR3 plus reference TRBV19 and TRBJ2-6, the full variable domain is DGGITQSPKYLFRKEGQNVTLSCEQNLNHDAMYWYRQDPGQGLRLIYYSQIVNDFQKGDIAEGYSVSREKKESFPLTVTSAQKNPTAFYLCASSSGLSGRSGANVLTFGAGSRLTVL.

The chain joins TRBV2 to TRBJ2-3, with TRBD2 as a possible D gene (6 bases). The CDR3 totals 15 residues. Per the germline V gene, CDR1 is SNHLY and CDR2 is FYNNEI. Trimming stripped 8 bases from V and 3 bases from J, with 18 bases between. This CDR3 is CASGGAGQGTDTQYF. CDR3 sequence (DNA): TGTGCCAGCGGAGGGGCAGGCCAAGGGACAGATACGCAGTATTTT.

The chain couples TRBV2 to TRBJ1-6; 10 positions agree with TRBD1. J lost 10 bases, V lost 8 bases, and 5 bases had no gene match. The germline V gene encodes CDR1 SNHLY and CDR2 FYNNEI. The CDR3 spans 13 residues. This CDR3 reads CASGGTGVSPLHF. In DNA form, the CDR3 reads TGTGCCAGCGGCGGGACAGGGGTATCACCCCTCCACTTT. Full variable domain (rest looked up from reference TRBV2 and TRBJ1-6): EPEVTQTPSHQVTQMGQEVILRCVPISNHLYFYWYRQILGQKVEFLVSFYNNEISEKSEIFDDQFSVERPDGSNFTLKIRSTKLEDSAMYFCASGGTGVSPLHFGNGTRLTVT.

This sequence joins TRBV9 and TRBJ2-5; the D gene is possibly TRBD1 (5 bases). V was shortened by 0 bases and J by 5 bases, with 11 bases between the two germline ends. In germline, CDR1 is SGDLS, CDR2 YYNGEE. This CDR3 contains 14 residues. This CDR3 reads CASSVAAGWETQYF. CDR3 coding DNA: TGTGCCAGCAGCGTAGCGGCAGGGTGGGAGACCCAGTACTTC. Full variable domain (missing parts from reference TRBV9 and TRBJ2-5): DSGVTQTPKHLITATGQRVTLRCSPRSGDLSVYWYQQSLDQGLQFLIQYYNGEERAKGNILERFSAQQFPDLHSELNLSSLELGDSALYFCASSVAAGWETQYFGPGTRLLVL.

The chain is built from TRBV7-2 and TRBJ2-1; 10 bases agree with TRBD2. CDR1 is SGHTA and CDR2 is FQGNSA in the germline V gene. The CDR3 consists of 19 residues. Unmatched junction bases numbered 21, after V lost 5 bases and J lost 8 bases. The CDR3 bases are TGTGCCAGCAGCACCAACGCTCGTCTAGCGGGAGTGGGTTTGGATGAGCAGTTCTTC. It specifies CASSTNARLAGVGLDEQFF.

A single count supports this clone. The V gene is TRBV19, the J gene TRBJ1-2; the D gene is possibly TRBD1 (6 bases). Per germline, CDR1 LNHDA and CDR2 SQIVND (reference sequence). Trimming pared 6 bases from V and 7 bases from J, leaving 9 bases between. This CDR3 spans 11 amino acids. CDR3 protein: CASSQGSGYTF. DNA of the CDR3: TGTGCCAGTAGCCAGGGGAGTGGCTACACCTTC.

The chain combines TRBV29-1 with TRBJ2-2, with 9 bases aligning to TRBD1. The V segment lost 6 bases and the J segment 1 base; nucleotides outside the gene matches: 3. This CDR3 spans 14 amino acids. CDR1 is SQVTM and CDR2 is ANQGSEA in the germline V gene. This CDR3 reads CSVAGQGNTGELFF. The CDR3 DNA sequence: TGCAGCGTAGCGGGACAGGGGAACACCGGGGAGCTGTTTTTT.

V is TRBV5-1 and J is TRBJ1-4; D may be TRBD1 (5 bases). CDR1 SGHRS and CDR2 YFSETQ come from the germline V gene. This CDR3 contains 15 residues. The V and J ends lost 0 bases and 7 bases respectively, with 13 bases between them. CDR3 sequence reads: CASSLDGGEGEKLFF. The CDR3 nucleotides are TGCGCCAGCAGCTTGGATGGAGGGGAGGGTGAAAAACTGTTTTTT.

J is TRBJ2-1 and V is TRBV5-4; D is possibly TRBD2 (6 bases). Germline V gene data show CDR1 as SGHNT and CDR2 as YYREEE (reference sequence). V gave up 0 bases and J gave up 8 bases, with 12 bases separating them. This CDR3 has 14 residues. CDR3 DNA: TGTGCCAGCAGCTTGGACAGCGGCGGGGATGAGCAGTTCTTC. It specifies CASSLDSGGDEQFF.

The gene calls are TRBV11-2 and TRBJ2-3, with D possibly matching TRBD2 (7 bases). V was pared by 5 bases and J by 0 bases, with 12 bases between. The CDR3 is 15 residues long. Germline CDR1 reads SGHAT; CDR2 reads FQNNGV. The CDR3 protein is CASSRGGGSTDTQYF. The CDR3 DNA reads TGTGCCAGCAGCCGAGGGGGGGGGAGCACAGATACGCAGTATTTT.

The chain is built from TRBV29-1 and TRBJ2-5, with 8 nucleotides matching TRBD2. The CDR3 length is 15 residues. J gave up 7 bases and V 6 bases, and 16 bases lay outside the gene matches. CDR1 SQVTM and CDR2 ANQGSEA come from the germline V gene. The CDR3 nucleotides read TGCAGCGTGCGATACTTACTAGCGGCTGGCGGGACCCAGTACTTC. Protein sequence: CSVRYLLAAGGTQYF.

The chain uses TRBV23-1 and TRBJ1-1, with 8 bases aligning to TRBD1. TRBV23-1 is assigned to the ORF class and has an uncertain function. The trim removed 3 bases at V and 9 bases at J, leaving 6 bases unmatched. The CDR3 totals 13 residues. CDR3 sequence reads: CASSHWPGGKAFF. CDR3 nucleotides: TGCGCCAGCAGTCACTGGCCAGGGGGCAAAGCTTTCTTT.

This clone was seen a few times. The chain joins TRBV7-8 to TRBJ1-1; 9 bases fit TRBD1. The CDR3 has 15 amino acids. The J segment lost 4 bases and the V segment lost 1 base, leaving 4 bases of the junction unmatched. Germline assignment: CDR1 SGHVS and CDR2 FQNEAQ. CDR3 sequence reads: CASSLGTGALTEAFF. CDR3 bases: TGTGCCAGCAGCTTAGGGACAGGGGCGCTCACTGAAGCTTTCTTT.

The chain couples TRBV28 to TRBJ2-7; D may be TRBD2 (5 bases). Germline CDR1 MDHEN, CDR2 SYDVKM. The CDR3 is 12 residues long. Trimming shortened V by 3 bases and J by 7 bases, and 10 bases separated the two germline ends. CDR3 in DNA: TGTGCCAGCAGTTTCCGCGGGCTGGAGCAGTACTTC. Protein sequence: CASSFRGLEQYF.

This clone was observed a handful of times. This rearrangement joins TRBV7-2 to TRBJ2-1; D call uncertain. The germline gives CDR1 SGHTA, CDR2 FQGNSA. Trimming took 7 bases from V and 5 from J, leaving 6 bases between them. The length of the CDR3 is 11 residues. DNA of the CDR3: TGTGCCAGCACCTTCGACAATGAGCAGTTCTTC. Amino acid sequence: CASTFDNEQFF.

This clone was counted only a few times. The V and J genes are TRBV5-1 and TRBJ1-1; D unclear. Trimming shortened V by 3 bases and J by 3 bases, and 12 bases separated the two germline ends. In germline, CDR1 is SGHRS, CDR2 YFSETQ. CDR3 size: 14 residues. CDR3 coding DNA: TGCGCCAGCAGCTCAGGCTCTCAGGACACTGAAGCTTTCTTT. It codes for CASSSGSQDTEAFF. Variable domain in full (rest from reference TRBV5-1 and TRBJ1-1): KAGVTQTPRYLIKTRGQQVTLSCSPISGHRSVSWYQQTPGQGLQFLFEYFSETQRNKGNFPGRFSGRQFSNSRSEMNVSTLELGDSALYLCASSSGSQDTEAFFGQGTRLTVV.

The J gene is TRBJ2-7, the V gene TRBV25-1; 13 positions agree with TRBD2. The CDR3 runs to 16 residues. CDR1 and CDR2 (germline): MGHDK, SYGVNS. V shed 6 bases and J 3 bases; nucleotides not matched to a gene: 8. The CDR3 here is CASRLAGTSGNYEQYF. CDR3 bases: TGTGCCAGCAGACTAGCCGGGACTAGCGGGAACTACGAGCAGTACTTC.